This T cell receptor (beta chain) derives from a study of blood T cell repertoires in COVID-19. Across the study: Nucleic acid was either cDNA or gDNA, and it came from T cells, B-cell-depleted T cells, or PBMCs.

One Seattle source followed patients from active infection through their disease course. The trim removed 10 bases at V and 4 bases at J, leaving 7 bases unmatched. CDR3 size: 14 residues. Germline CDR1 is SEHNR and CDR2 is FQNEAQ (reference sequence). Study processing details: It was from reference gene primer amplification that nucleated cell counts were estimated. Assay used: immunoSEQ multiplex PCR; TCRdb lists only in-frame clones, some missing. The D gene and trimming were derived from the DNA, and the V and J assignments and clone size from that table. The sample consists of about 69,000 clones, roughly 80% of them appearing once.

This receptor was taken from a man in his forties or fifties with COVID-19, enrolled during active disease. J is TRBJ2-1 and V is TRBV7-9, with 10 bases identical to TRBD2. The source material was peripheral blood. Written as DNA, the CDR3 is TGTGCCAACGGGGGGACTAGCGTTTACAATGAGCAGTTCTTC. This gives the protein CANGGTSVYNEQFF.